A single sample gave rise to the 21 T cell receptor beta chains below, sequenced in a study of blood T cell repertoires in COVID-19. Some clones are missing from TCRdb's copy, which holds only in-frame ones; the method was immunoSEQ multiplex PCR. The table records 200,000 to 250,000 clones, 75% to 85% of them present only once. Sequencing was carried out using peripheral blood. The origin of the receptors is a woman aged 25 to 39 with COVID-19, enrolled during active disease.

This clone was seen a few times. This CDR3 is CASNAPGEKNEQFF. In DNA form, the CDR3 reads TGTGCCAGCAACGCTCCGGGGGAAAAGAATGAGCAGTTCTTC. The chain is built from TRBV6-5 and TRBJ2-1; D perhaps matches TRBD2 (6 bases). The V gene's germline CDR1 is MNHEY and CDR2 SVGAGI. This CDR3 comprises 14 residues. Trimming removed 7 bases from V and 7 bases from J, with 17 bases in between.

This chain connects TRBV7-3 to TRBJ1-1; 9 nucleotides line up with TRBD1. CDR3 length: 16 amino acids. Germline CDR1 and CDR2: SGHTA and FQGTGA. Trimming took 5 bases from V and 4 from J; bases not matched to a gene: 11. The CDR3 loop reads CASSPQGQGRGTEAFF. As DNA, the CDR3 is TGTGCCAGCAGCCCCCAGGGACAGGGTAGGGGCACTGAAGCTTTCTTT.

This clone was seen a few times. This chain joins TRBV21-1 and TRBJ1-3. TRBV21-1 is a recognized pseudogene. The CDR3 runs 15 residues. CDR3 DNA: TGTGCCAGCAGCATACTCCGGGGCTCTGGAAACACCATATATTTT. Encoded protein: CASSILRGSGNTIYF.

CDR3 in amino acids: CASSDSAGQPYNEQFF. The DNA for the CDR3 is TGTGCCAGCAGTGACTCAGCGGGACAACCCTACAATGAGCAGTTCTTC. The rearrangement links TRBV6-4 to TRBJ2-1, with a possible D match to TRBD2 (7 bases). Germline CDR1 MRHNA, CDR2 SNTAGT. This CDR3 region has 16 residues. The ends were cut back, 0 bases at V and 2 bases at J, with 11 bases in the middle.

CDR3 sequence (DNA): TGTGCCAGCAGCTTCAGGTTAGGGGGTTCTTACAATGAGCAGTTCTTC. The encoded protein is CASSFRLGGSYNEQFF. The chain recombines TRBV7-2 with TRBJ2-1, with D perhaps matching TRBD1 (6 bases). V lost 3 bases to trimming and J lost 4 bases, with 16 bases between them. The CDR3 covers 16 residues. From germline, CDR1 is SGHTA and CDR2 FQGNSA. Looking up the rest from reference TRBV7-2 and TRBJ2-1 gives the full variable domain: GAGVSQSPSNKVTEKGKDVELRCDPISGHTALYWYRQSLGQGLEFLIYFQGNSAPDKSGLPSDRFSAERTGGSVSTLTIQRTQQEDSAVYLCASSFRLGGSYNEQFFGPGTRLTVL.

The rearrangement links TRBV19 to TRBJ2-2; TRBD2 is a possible D gene (6 bases). Germline V gene sequence: CDR1 LNHDA, CDR2 SQIVND (reference sequence). Trimming left V 6 bases short and J 1 base short, with 6 bases between. CDR3 length: 13 amino acids. CDR3 in DNA: TGTGCCAGTAGCGGGAGGAACACCGGGGAGCTGTTTTTT. Its translation is CASSGRNTGELFF.

This chain uses TRBV29-1 with TRBJ2-3, with 8 nucleotides matching TRBD1. The germline gives CDR1 SQVTM, CDR2 ANQGSEA. The CDR3 sequence is 14 residues long. V dropped 5 bases and J dropped 7; count of bases not matched to a gene: 11. This CDR3 reads CSVSRQGAENTQYF. Here the CDR3 DNA reads TGCAGCGTTTCGAGGCAGGGGGCGGAAAATACGCAGTATTTT.

The chain is built from TRBV29-1 and TRBJ2-4, with TRBD1 as a possible D gene (6 bases). V lost 7 bases to trimming and J lost 8 bases, with 12 bases between them. Germline loops: CDR1 SQVTM, CDR2 ANQGSEA. The CDR3 spans 11 residues. CDR3 sequence (DNA): TGCAGCGGGGGGCAGGGCCACATTCAGTACTTC. It is translated as CSGGQGHIQYF.

The V gene is TRBV7-9, the J gene TRBJ1-1; no clear D gene. Trimming stripped 3 bases from V and 0 bases from J, with 5 bases between. The CDR3 has 13 amino acids. Germline-derived CDR1 and CDR2 are SEHNR and FQNEAQ (reference sequence). CDR3 bases: TGTGCCAGCAGCTTTGACATGAACACTGAAGCTTTCTTT. Protein product: CASSFDMNTEAFF.

This clone was found once. The J gene is TRBJ1-1, the V gene TRBV10-3; D gene unclear. CDR3 length: 13 amino acids. V dropped 7 bases and J dropped 0 bases, with 9 bases sitting between them. Germline V gene data show CDR1 as ENHRY and CDR2 as SYGVKD. CDR3 nucleotide sequence: TGTGCCATCACCCCAGGCATGAACACTGAAGCTTTCTTT. It yields the protein CAITPGMNTEAFF.

V gene TRBV3-1 (or the pseudogene TRBV3-2) combines with J gene TRBJ2-7; no clear D. The V gene's germline CDR1 is LGHDT and CDR2 YNNKEL (reference sequence). V was pared by 4 bases and J by 3 bases, with 16 bases between. The CDR3 consists of 15 residues. In nucleotides, the CDR3 is TGTGCCAGCAGCCCCCCAGCCGGGTTCCACTACGAGCAGTACTTC. It translates to CASSPPAGFHYEQYF.

The chain recombines TRBV3-1 (or the pseudogene TRBV3-2) with TRBJ1-5, with TRBD1 as a possible D gene (5 bases). The germline gives CDR1 LGHDT, CDR2 YNNKEL (reference sequence). The V end was cut by 1 base, the J end by 4 bases, with 14 bases between. This CDR3 contains 16 residues. The CDR3 reads CASSQGWGVGNQPQHF. CDR3 sequence (DNA): TGTGCCAGCAGCCAAGGTTGGGGGGTGGGAAATCAGCCCCAGCATTTT.

This sequence joins TRBV6-5 and TRBJ2-3; TRBD2 aligns across 9 bases. CDR3 length equals 14 residues. V shed 7 bases, J shed 7 bases, and the junction held 9 bases outside the gene matches. The germline gives CDR1 MNHEY, CDR2 SVGAGI. CDR3 coding DNA: TGTGCCAGCACCGGACCGACTAGCGGCCATACGCAGTATTTT. Translating it yields CASTGPTSGHTQYF.

This rearrangement joins TRBV19 to TRBJ2-7, with D possibly TRBD2 on 5 matching bases. There are 15 residues in the CDR3. V lost 3 bases and J lost 4, with 16 bases in between. Germline CDR1 and CDR2: LNHDA and SQIVND (reference sequence). The CDR3 region has the DNA TGTGCCAGTAGTATGGGAGAAAGGATAGGGTACGAGCAGTACTTC. Residues: CASSMGERIGYEQYF.

This clone has only one observation. CDR3 amino acids: CASSYIGGDGYTF. The DNA for the CDR3 is TGTGCCAGCAGTTATATCGGGGGGGATGGCTACACCTTC. This chain uses TRBV27 with TRBJ1-2; a possible D gene is TRBD1 (5 bases). The germline V gene encodes CDR1 MNHEY and CDR2 SMNVEV (reference sequence). The CDR3 runs to 13 residues. V lost 4 bases and J 6 bases, leaving 12 bases between the germline ends.

This rearrangement joins TRBV5-1 to TRBJ2-1, with TRBD1 matching 7 bases. Germline V lookup: CDR1 SGHRS, CDR2 YFSETQ. This CDR3 is built from 16 residues. Trimming cost V 4 bases and J 2 bases; bases outside gene matches: 9. The CDR3 loop reads CASSPEARGTYNEQFF. The CDR3 bases are TGCGCCAGCAGCCCCGAGGCCAGGGGGACCTACAATGAGCAGTTCTTC.

V is TRBV6-5 and J is TRBJ2-7, with 11 bases fitting TRBD1. The CDR3 spans 15 residues. J gave up 7 bases and V 1 base, and 6 bases lay outside the gene matches. The V gene's germline CDR1 is MNHEY and CDR2 SVGAGI. Here the CDR3 reads CASSYFGQGASEQYF. CDR3 in DNA: TGTGCCAGCAGTTACTTTGGACAGGGGGCGAGTGAGCAGTACTTC.

The chain carries TRBV28 and TRBJ2-7; D uncertain. Deletions cut 5 bases from V and 2 bases from J, with 13 bases between. CDR1 is MDHEN and CDR2 is SYDVKM in the germline V gene. The CDR3 sequence is 14 residues long. The CDR3 reads CASSPRVPPYEQYF. The CDR3 DNA is TGTGCCAGCAGTCCCCGTGTCCCCCCCTACGAGCAGTACTTC.

The chain joins TRBV19 to TRBJ2-3; 9 positions match TRBD1. V lost 3 bases and J lost 2; bases outside the gene matches: 3. Germline V gives CDR1 LNHDA, CDR2 SQIVND (reference sequence). The CDR3 has 15 amino acids. The CDR3 sequence: CASSMGTGFTDTQYF. In nucleotides, the CDR3 is TGTGCCAGTAGTATGGGGACAGGGTTCACAGATACGCAGTATTTT.

This clone was detected only a few times. The chain joins TRBV29-1 to TRBJ1-1; 7 nucleotides align to TRBD1. The CDR3 is made up of 14 amino acids. Unmatched junction bases numbered 8, after V lost 6 bases and J lost 1 base. Germline loops: CDR1 SQVTM, CDR2 ANQGSEA. The DNA of the CDR3 is TGCAGCGTGTACGTACAGGGGCAGAACACTGAAGCTTTCTTT. It translates to CSVYVQGQNTEAFF.

The chain recombines TRBV25-1 with TRBJ2-5; 9 bases map to TRBD1. Germline assignment: CDR1 MGHDK and CDR2 SYGVNS. The CDR3 sequence is 17 residues long. With V trimmed by 7 bases and J by 5 bases, 17 bases remained unmatched. The CDR3, as DNA: TGTGCCAGCAAGAAAAAGTCAAGGACAGGGGAATGGGAGACCCAGTACTTC. Amino acids: CASKKKSRTGEWETQYF.